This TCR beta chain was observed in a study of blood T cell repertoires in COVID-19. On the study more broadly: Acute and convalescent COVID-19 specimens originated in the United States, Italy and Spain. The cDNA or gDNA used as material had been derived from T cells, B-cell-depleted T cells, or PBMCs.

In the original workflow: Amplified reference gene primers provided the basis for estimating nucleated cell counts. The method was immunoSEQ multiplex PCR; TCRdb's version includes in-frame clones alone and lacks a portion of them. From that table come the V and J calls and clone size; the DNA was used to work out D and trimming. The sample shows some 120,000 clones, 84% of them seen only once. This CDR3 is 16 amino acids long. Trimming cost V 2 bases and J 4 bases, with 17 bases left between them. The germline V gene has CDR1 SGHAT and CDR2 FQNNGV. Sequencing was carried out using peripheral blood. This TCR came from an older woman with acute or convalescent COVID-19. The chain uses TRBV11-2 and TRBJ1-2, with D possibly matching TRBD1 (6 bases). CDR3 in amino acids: CASSLSPGGASYGYTF. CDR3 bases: TGTGCCAGCAGCTTAAGCCCCGGGGGGGCGAGCTATGGCTACACCTTC.